The T cell receptor (beta chain) described here comes from a study of T cells in Graves' hyperthyroidism and ophthalmopathy. TCR beta CDR3 sequences were amplified from RNA transcripts. An initial round of RT-PCR targeting the TCR CDR3 relied on the HTBI primer set. Each CDR3 protein is one row after TCRdb ran MiXCR on the multiplex PCR reads. The repertoire holds a few hundred thousand distinct CDR3 sequences, with 12% to 15% as singletons. The CDR3 totals 13 residues. Trimming at V came to 6 bases and at J to 3 bases, leaving 2 bases not matched to a gene. The germline gives CDR1 MNHNS, CDR2 SASEGT. This clonotype has ten or more counts.

The sequence came from a woman aged 45 to 65 with Graves' hyperthyroidism that later progressed to Graves' ophthalmopathy. This chain joins TRBV6-1 and TRBJ1-5, with 7 bases matching TRBD1. Source material: blood. Here the CDR3 reads CASRTGSNQPQHF. CDR3 coding DNA: TGTGCCAGCAGGACAGGGTCCAATCAGCCCCAGCATTTT.